This T cell receptor beta chain was found in a study of shared clonotypes between healthy human individuals. Concerning this clone itself: Its antigen is still unknown.

Between the trimmed V and J ends, which lost 0 bases and 15 bases, there was a span of 15 bases. The CDR3 has 13 residues. Germline CDR1 and CDR2: SGHTA and FQGNSA. Deep was the level at which the assay was run. The method was immunoSEQ multiplex PCR; TCRdb's version includes in-frame clones alone and lacks a portion of them. In the table there are about 680,000 clones, 73% of which are singletons. Regarding the study as a whole: All-four-donor shared clonotypes had higher generation probabilities than non-shared clonotypes did. It was observed that roughly 5% of naive CD4 clonotypes were shared across a handful of donors.

All donors qualified as healthy HIV-negative adults and had experienced no recent acute infections or vaccinations. The sequence was collected from a woman aged 30 to 39 in good health. Material: memory CD4+ T cells sorted from blood. Subset defined: CD45RA-negative fraction. This chain links TRBV7-2 with TRBJ1-5; possible D gene TRBD1, 6 bases. This CDR3 reads CASSLAEDSLWHF. The CDR3 DNA sequence: TGTGCCAGCAGCTTAGCAGAGGACAGCTTATGGCATTTT.